The 28 T cell receptor beta chains below were found in one sample sequenced in a study of blood T cell repertoires in COVID-19. Only in-frame clones appear in the TCRdb table, and some are missing; sequencing was by immunoSEQ multiplex PCR. The data show 200,000 to 300,000 clones, around 90% seen once. The sequencing input was peripheral blood. The receptors derive from a human donor in a cohort sampled during active COVID-19.

The CDR3: CASSLGTREETQYF. CDR3 bases: TGTGCCAGCAGCTTAGGGACTAGGGAAGAGACCCAGTACTTC. The chain carries TRBV7-2 and TRBJ2-5, with 7 bases that match TRBD2. V dropped 1 base and J dropped 3; count of bases not matched to a gene: 2. Germline V CDR1 and CDR2: SGHTA, FQGNSA. The CDR3 runs 14 residues.

V usage is TRBV13 and J usage is TRBJ1-2; D call uncertain. Per the germline V gene, CDR1 is PRHDT and CDR2 is FYEKMQ (reference sequence). V was pared by 5 bases and J by 4 bases, with 20 bases between. CDR3 length equals 16 residues. The CDR3 region has the DNA TGTGCCAGCAGCCAACGCGCCCAAATGTTTTTCTATGGCTACACCTTC. This codes for CASSQRAQMFFYGYTF.

This clone occurred many times. The same CDR3 arises from other DNA sequences in this sample as well. The gene calls are TRBV7-9 and TRBJ1-4; TRBD1 agrees at 10 bases. The CDR3 has 14 residues. Per the germline V gene, CDR1 is SEHNR and CDR2 is FQNEAQ (reference sequence). Trimming at V came to 2 bases and at J to 7 bases, leaving 1 base not matched to a gene. This CDR3 is CASSLRTGGEKLFF. The CDR3 DNA is TGTGCCAGCAGCTTAAGGACAGGGGGTGAAAAACTGTTTTTT.

The chain couples TRBV5-4 to TRBJ1-2; 10 bases are shared with TRBD1. Trimming cost V 4 bases and J 2 bases; bases outside gene matches: 2. The CDR3 totals 14 residues. Germline lookup yields CDR1 SGHNT and CDR2 YYREEE (reference sequence). The chain's CDR3 is CASSQGQGNYGYTF. DNA for the CDR3: TGTGCCAGCAGCCAGGGACAGGGGAACTATGGCTACACCTTC. Combining the CDR3 with reference TRBV5-4 and TRBJ1-2 gives the whole variable domain ETGVTQSPTHLIKTRGQQVTLRCSSQSGHNTVSWYQQALGQGPQFIFQYYREEENGRGNFPPRFSGLQFPNYSSELNVNALELDDSALYLCASSQGQGNYGYTFGSGTRLTVV.

V and J are TRBV5-1 and TRBJ2-5; D is unclear. The CDR3 is 14 amino acids. The V and J ends lost 0 bases and 4 bases respectively, with 10 bases between them. Germline values: CDR1 SGHRS, CDR2 YFSETQ. The CDR3 sequence is CASSLAGQLETQYF. The CDR3, as DNA: TGCGCCAGCAGCTTGGCAGGTCAGCTAGAGACCCAGTACTTC.

The chain couples TRBV3-1 (or the pseudogene TRBV3-2) to TRBJ2-7; D call uncertain. The germline CDR1 and CDR2 sequences are LGHDT and YNNKEL (reference sequence). This CDR3 is built from 14 residues. V was cut by 6 bases and J by 2 bases, with 14 bases left in between. CDR3 sequence reads: CASSQTYSPYEQYF. The CDR3 DNA reads TGTGCCAGCAGTCAAACCTATTCCCCCTACGAGCAGTACTTC.

The chain employs TRBV5-1 and TRBJ1-2, with D maybe TRBD1 (5 bases). Germline values: CDR1 SGHRS, CDR2 YFSETQ. Trimming removed 0 bases from V and 5 bases from J, with 8 bases in between. The CDR3 spans 13 residues. The CDR3 nucleotides are TGCGCCAGCAGCTTGGACAGGATTTATGGCTACACCTTC. As protein: CASSLDRIYGYTF.

The CDR3: CASSSSRGRGYGYTF. DNA of the CDR3: TGTGCCAGCAGTTCATCCCGGGGGAGAGGCTATGGCTACACCTTC. The rearrangement links TRBV6-5 to TRBJ1-2; D may be TRBD1 (5 bases). V lost 4 bases, J lost 4 bases, and 16 bases lay in between. The CDR3 loop spans 15 amino acids. The germline CDR1 and CDR2 sequences are MNHEY and SVGAGI.

This clone was found once. The chain has TRBV2 and TRBJ2-2; D is uncertain. CDR3 length equals 14 residues. V was trimmed by 5 bases and J by 5 bases, leaving 12 bases between them. From germline, CDR1 is SNHLY and CDR2 FYNNEI. This CDR3 reads CASSSDRGTGELFF. For the CDR3, the DNA is TGTGCCAGCAGTTCGGATAGAGGAACCGGGGAGCTGTTTTTT. Together with reference TRBV2 and TRBJ2-2, the CDR3 gives the full variable domain: EPEVTQTPSHQVTQMGQEVILRCVPISNHLYFYWYRQILGQKVEFLVSFYNNEISEKSEIFDDQFSVERPDGSNFTLKIRSTKLEDSAMYFCASSSDRGTGELFFGEGSRLTVL.

The genes are TRBV30 and TRBJ1-2, with TRBD1 matching over 8 bases. CDR1 is GTSNPN and CDR2 is SVGIG in the germline V gene (reference sequence). V shed 3 bases and J 0 bases; nucleotides not matched to a gene: 0. The CDR3 runs 13 residues. The DNA of the CDR3 is TGTGCCTGGAGCAGGGGGCCTAACTATGGCTACACCTTC. Translating it yields CAWSRGPNYGYTF.

In its sample, this clone was seen once. The J gene is TRBJ1-2, the V gene TRBV2; D is unclear. This CDR3 spans 11 amino acids. Germline-derived CDR1 and CDR2 are SNHLY and FYNNEI. V was shortened by 4 bases and J by 4 bases, with 4 bases between the two germline ends. The CDR3 region has the DNA TGTGCCAGCAGTGTAGTCTATGGCTACACCTTC. It codes for CASSVVYGYTF. Using reference TRBV2 and TRBJ1-2 for the parts outside the CDR3, the full variable domain is EPEVTQTPSHQVTQMGQEVILRCVPISNHLYFYWYRQILGQKVEFLVSFYNNEISEKSEIFDDQFSVERPDGSNFTLKIRSTKLEDSAMYFCASSVVYGYTFGSGTRLTVV.

The V call is TRBV15, the J call TRBJ1-3; 7 bases match TRBD1. The ends lost 0 bases at V and 2 bases at J; junction bases unmatched: 4. The CDR3 has 16 residues. The germline V gene encodes CDR1 LNHNV and CDR2 YYDKDF (reference sequence). In nucleotides, the CDR3 is TGTGCCACCAGCAGAGACGGACAGGCCGCTGGAAACACCATATATTTT. It specifies CATSRDGQAAGNTIYF.

The genes are TRBV24-1 and TRBJ2-2; unclear D gene. The CDR3 extends over 14 amino acids. CDR1 and CDR2 (germline): KGHDR, SFDVKD. The ends were cut back, 4 bases at V and 4 bases at J, with 9 bases in the middle. CDR3 coding DNA: TGTGCCACCAGTGACCCTAAAACCACCGGGGAGCTGTTTTTT. Its translation: CATSDPKTTGELFF.

This clone showed up just once. This chain links TRBV15 with TRBJ2-4, with D maybe TRBD1 (5 bases). The V end was cut by 0 bases, the J end by 2 bases, with 14 bases between. The CDR3 loop spans 17 amino acids. Germline V gene sequence: CDR1 LNHNV, CDR2 YYDKDF (reference sequence). The CDR3 bases are TGTGCCACCAGCAGAGATGGGCCAGGGATGACCAAAAACATTCAGTACTTC. It encodes CATSRDGPGMTKNIQYF.

J is TRBJ2-2 and V is TRBV28; no clear D gene. The CDR3 loop spans 13 amino acids. Germline V gene data show CDR1 as MDHEN and CDR2 as SYDVKM. The ends were cut back, 8 bases at V and 1 base at J, with 8 bases in the middle. The CDR3 sequence: CASLTRNTGELFF. CDR3 in DNA: TGTGCCAGCCTTACAAGGAACACCGGGGAGCTGTTTTTT. Full variable domain (remainder filled in from reference TRBV28 and TRBJ2-2): DVKVTQSSRYLVKRTGEKVFLECVQDMDHENMFWYRQDPGLGLRLIYFSYDVKMKEKGDIPEGYSVSREKKERFSLILESASTNQTSMYLCASLTRNTGELFFGEGSRLTVL.

In its sample, this clone was seen a few times. This CDR3 reads CASSDPTGWTEAFF. Here the CDR3 DNA reads TGTGCCAGCAGTGATCCGACAGGGTGGACTGAAGCTTTCTTT. The V gene is TRBV2, the J gene TRBJ1-1, with 7 bases aligning to TRBD1. V lost 3 bases and J lost 5; bases outside the gene matches: 6. This CDR3 region has 14 residues. CDR1 SNHLY and CDR2 FYNNEI come from the germline V gene. The whole variable domain, remainder taken from reference TRBV2 and TRBJ1-1, is EPEVTQTPSHQVTQMGQEVILRCVPISNHLYFYWYRQILGQKVEFLVSFYNNEISEKSEIFDDQFSVERPDGSNFTLKIRSTKLEDSAMYFCASSDPTGWTEAFFGQGTRLTVV.

The rearrangement uses TRBV19 and TRBJ1-2, with no clear D. V was cut by 7 bases and J by 8 bases, with 14 bases left in between. Germline V gene sequence: CDR1 LNHDA, CDR2 SQIVND (reference sequence). The CDR3 totals 12 residues. Here the CDR3 reads CASKSDPLGYTF. The CDR3 nucleotides read TGTGCCAGTAAGAGCGACCCCTTGGGCTACACCTTC.

As DNA, the CDR3 is TGTGCCAGCAGCCAAAACCCCGGGACAAACCAAGAGACCCAGTACTTC. It specifies CASSQNPGTNQETQYF. V and J are TRBV27 and TRBJ2-5, with D possibly matching TRBD1 (6 bases). Between the trimmed V and J ends, which lost 6 bases and 0 bases, there was a span of 17 bases. The germline gives CDR1 MNHEY, CDR2 SMNVEV (reference sequence). CDR3 size: 16 residues.

The chain links TRBV19 to TRBJ2-6; TRBD1 is a possible D gene (5 bases). This CDR3 comprises 15 residues. Germline-derived CDR1 and CDR2 are LNHDA and SQIVND (reference sequence). V lost 5 bases to trimming and J lost 6 bases, with 14 bases between them. Here the CDR3 DNA reads TGTGCCAGTAGTTTTCAGGGTAGTACGGCCAACGTCCTGACTTTC. Encoded protein: CASSFQGSTANVLTF.

The chain carries TRBV19 and TRBJ2-7; no definite D call. The V gene's germline CDR1 is LNHDA and CDR2 SQIVND (reference sequence). The V gene lost 2 bases and the J gene lost 0 bases, with 11 bases spanning the gap. The CDR3 has 15 residues. The CDR3 coding sequence is TGTGCCAGTAGTATAAAGCTGCCCGACTCCTACGAGCAGTACTTC. Translated, it gives CASSIKLPDSYEQYF.

This chain links TRBV27 with TRBJ2-1, with 8 bases matching TRBD2. Unmatched junction bases numbered 4, after V lost 5 bases and J lost 4 bases. The CDR3 is 14 amino acids. The germline gives CDR1 MNHEY, CDR2 SMNVEV (reference sequence). The DNA of the CDR3 is TGTGCCAGCAGTCTAGCGGGTCAATACAATGAGCAGTTCTTC. Amino acids: CASSLAGQYNEQFF.

This clone was detected a few times. The rearrangement links TRBV4-3 to TRBJ2-7, with TRBD2 matching over 10 bases. J gave up 2 bases and V 4 bases, and 8 bases lay outside the gene matches. Per germline, CDR1 LGHNA and CDR2 YSLEER. This CDR3 has 16 amino acids. CDR3 coding DNA: TGCGCCAGCAGCCCTCCTAGCGGGAGAGTCACCTACGAGCAGTACTTC. This gives the protein CASSPPSGRVTYEQYF.

The chain uses TRBV5-1 and TRBJ2-7, with 8 bases identical to TRBD1. Trimming took 3 bases from V and 7 from J; bases not matched to a gene: 12. The CDR3 totals 15 residues. Germline lookup yields CDR1 SGHRS and CDR2 YFSETQ. CDR3 in DNA: TGCGCCAGCAGCTCGGATGGACAGGGAATTCAGGAGCAGTACTTC. This gives the protein CASSSDGQGIQEQYF.

V and J are TRBV23-1 and TRBJ2-7; the match to TRBD1 covers 7 bases. TRBV23-1 carries the ORF label, with uncertain function. Trimming cost V 0 bases and J 4 bases; bases outside gene matches: 6. The CDR3 runs to 15 residues. The CDR3 here is CASSQSNRGVYEQYF. The CDR3 coding sequence is TGCGCCAGCAGTCAATCTAACAGGGGTGTGTACGAGCAGTACTTC.

This chain links TRBV7-6 with TRBJ1-5; TRBD1 might be the D (6 bases). The CDR3 has 13 residues. The germline V gene encodes CDR1 SGHVS and CDR2 FNYEAQ. V lost 2 bases, J lost 4 bases, and 6 bases lay in between. CDR3 loop: CASSLQGNQPQHF. CDR3 sequence (DNA): TGTGCCAGCAGCTTACAGGGGAATCAGCCCCAGCATTTT.

J is TRBJ2-7 and V is TRBV2; D is unclear. The germline V gene has CDR1 SNHLY and CDR2 FYNNEI. The CDR3 runs to 12 residues. Trimming left V 2 bases short and J 3 bases short, with 5 bases between. The CDR3 protein is CASSEPLYEQYF. Here the CDR3 DNA reads TGTGCCAGCAGTGAACCCCTCTACGAGCAGTACTTC. The full variable domain, with the rest looked up from reference TRBV2 and TRBJ2-7, is EPEVTQTPSHQVTQMGQEVILRCVPISNHLYFYWYRQILGQKVEFLVSFYNNEISEKSEIFDDQFSVERPDGSNFTLKIRSTKLEDSAMYFCASSEPLYEQYFGPGTRLTVT.

The chain uses TRBV7-3 and TRBJ2-5; 7 bases fit TRBD2. CDR1 and CDR2 from the germline V gene are SGHTA and FQGTGA. Trimming cost V 5 bases and J 4 bases; bases outside gene matches: 10. The CDR3 covers 15 residues. The CDR3, as DNA: TGTGCCAGCAGCCCCCTCGGGGCGGGAGCAGAGACCCAGTACTTC. It is translated as CASSPLGAGAETQYF.

The chain links TRBV19 to TRBJ2-5, with D unclear. The CDR3 loop spans 14 amino acids. V was trimmed by 7 bases and J by 1 base, leaving 13 bases between them. Germline CDR1 and CDR2: LNHDA and SQIVND (reference sequence). CDR3 sequence reads: CASITRGGQETQYF. CDR3 nucleotides: TGTGCCAGTATCACCAGAGGCGGCCAAGAGACCCAGTACTTC.